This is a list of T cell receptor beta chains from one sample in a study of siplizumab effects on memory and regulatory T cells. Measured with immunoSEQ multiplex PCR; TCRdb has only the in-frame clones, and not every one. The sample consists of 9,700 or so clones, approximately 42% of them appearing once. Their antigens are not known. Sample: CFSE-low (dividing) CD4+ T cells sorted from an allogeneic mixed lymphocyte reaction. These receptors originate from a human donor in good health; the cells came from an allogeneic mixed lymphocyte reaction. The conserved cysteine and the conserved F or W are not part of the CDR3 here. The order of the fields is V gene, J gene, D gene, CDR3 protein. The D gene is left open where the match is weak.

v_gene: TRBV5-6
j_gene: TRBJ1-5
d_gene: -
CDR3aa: ASSMMSAVGQPQH

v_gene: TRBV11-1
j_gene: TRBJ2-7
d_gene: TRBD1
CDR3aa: ASSLQGANVEQY

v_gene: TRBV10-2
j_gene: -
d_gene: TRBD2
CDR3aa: ASRVAGGNEQY

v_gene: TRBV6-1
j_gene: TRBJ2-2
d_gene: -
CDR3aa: ASKGARNTGELF

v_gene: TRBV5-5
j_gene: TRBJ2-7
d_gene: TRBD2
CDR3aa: ASSQGPSGSYEQY

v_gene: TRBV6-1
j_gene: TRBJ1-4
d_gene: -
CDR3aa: ASSEARSPAAEKLF

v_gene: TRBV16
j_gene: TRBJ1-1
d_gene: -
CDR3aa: ASSQSRVTEAF

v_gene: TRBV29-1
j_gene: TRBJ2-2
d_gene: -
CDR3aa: SVSISGAPGELF

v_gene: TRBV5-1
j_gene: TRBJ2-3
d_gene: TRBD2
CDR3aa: ASSLSPSGRAENTQY

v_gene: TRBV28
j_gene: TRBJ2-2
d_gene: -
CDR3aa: ASRDGVGAGELF

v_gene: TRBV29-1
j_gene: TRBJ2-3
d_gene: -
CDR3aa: SVDLPALTMDSLTDTQY

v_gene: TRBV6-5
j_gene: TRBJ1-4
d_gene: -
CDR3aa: ASSKQATNEKLF

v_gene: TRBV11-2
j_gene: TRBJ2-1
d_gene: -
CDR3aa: ASSLQRSSYNEQF

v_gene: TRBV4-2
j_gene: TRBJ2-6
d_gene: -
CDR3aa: ASSFGANVLT

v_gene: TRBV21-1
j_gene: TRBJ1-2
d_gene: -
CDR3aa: ASSDQTGHHEYGYT

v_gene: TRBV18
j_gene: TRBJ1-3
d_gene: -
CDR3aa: ASSPRQQGAGNTIY

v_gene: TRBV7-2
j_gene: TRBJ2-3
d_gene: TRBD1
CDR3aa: ASSLVLTGWTDTQY

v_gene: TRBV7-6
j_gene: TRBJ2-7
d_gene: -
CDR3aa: ASSLVQAHEQY

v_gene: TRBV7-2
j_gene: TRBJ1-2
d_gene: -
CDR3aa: ASSPGSNYGYT

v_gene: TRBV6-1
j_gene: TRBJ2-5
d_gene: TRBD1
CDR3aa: ASSNRQGGETQY

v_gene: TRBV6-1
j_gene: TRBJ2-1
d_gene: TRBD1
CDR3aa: ASRDRYSYNEQF

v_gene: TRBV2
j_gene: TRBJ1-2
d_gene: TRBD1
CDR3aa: ASIGQGAGYT

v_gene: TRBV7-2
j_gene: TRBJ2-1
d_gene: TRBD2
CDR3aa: ASSSRRGWIGGEQF

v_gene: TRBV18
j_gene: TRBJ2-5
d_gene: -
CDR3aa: ASSPRTATGETQY

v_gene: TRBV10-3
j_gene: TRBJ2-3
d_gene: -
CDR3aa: AISESTDTQY

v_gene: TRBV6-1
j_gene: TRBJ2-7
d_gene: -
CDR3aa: ASNLDYGSYEQY

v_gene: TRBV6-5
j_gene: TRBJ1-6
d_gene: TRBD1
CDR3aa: ASSYDRGGSPLH

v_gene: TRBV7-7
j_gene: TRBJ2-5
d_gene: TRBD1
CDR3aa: ASSQLQGAQETQY

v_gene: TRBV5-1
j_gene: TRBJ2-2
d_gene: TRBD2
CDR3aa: ASSELAGPNTGELF

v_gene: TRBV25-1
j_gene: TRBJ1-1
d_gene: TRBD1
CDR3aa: ASSTGVEAF

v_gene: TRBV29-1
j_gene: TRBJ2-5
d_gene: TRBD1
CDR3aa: SVLQGAETQY

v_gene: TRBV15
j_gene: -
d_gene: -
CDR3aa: ATSRVGGDYEQY

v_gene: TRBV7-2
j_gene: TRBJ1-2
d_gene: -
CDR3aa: ASSLNGRGQSGYT

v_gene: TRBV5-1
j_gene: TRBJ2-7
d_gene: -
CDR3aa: ASSLTELVAEQY

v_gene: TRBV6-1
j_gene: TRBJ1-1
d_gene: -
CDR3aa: AISPGGIMNTEAF

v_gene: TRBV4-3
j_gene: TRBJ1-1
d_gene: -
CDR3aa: ASSQAGTEAF

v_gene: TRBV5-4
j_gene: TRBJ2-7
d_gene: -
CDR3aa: ASSLHPGRGLYEQY

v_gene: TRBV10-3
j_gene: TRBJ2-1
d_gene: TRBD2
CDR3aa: AISELAGSYNEQF

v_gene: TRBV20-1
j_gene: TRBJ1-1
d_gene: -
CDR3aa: SARGGLDAF

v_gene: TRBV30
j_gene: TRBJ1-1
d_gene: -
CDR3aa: AWSVGGTAF

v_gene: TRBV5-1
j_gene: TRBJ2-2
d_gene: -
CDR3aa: ASSLEGGDTGELF

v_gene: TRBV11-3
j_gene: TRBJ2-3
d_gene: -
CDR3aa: ASSLGGSTDTQY

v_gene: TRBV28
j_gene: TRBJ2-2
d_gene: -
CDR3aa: ASSPLYRDDDTGELF

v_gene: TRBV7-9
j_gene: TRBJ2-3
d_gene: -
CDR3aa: ASSSGGPNTDTQY

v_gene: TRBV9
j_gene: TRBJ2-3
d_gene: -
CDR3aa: ASSVVGYYADTQY

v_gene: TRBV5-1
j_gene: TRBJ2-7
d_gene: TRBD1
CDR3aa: ASSLTGREQY

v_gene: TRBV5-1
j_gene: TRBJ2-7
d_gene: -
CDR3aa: ASSLVVGASYEQY